Below, one TCR beta chain is given with its context. The V segment lost 0 bases and the J segment 7 bases; nucleotides outside the gene matches: 2. Germline loops: CDR1 LNHNV, CDR2 YYDKDF (reference sequence). The CDR3 is 13 amino acids. The source of the sample is a study of Ad26.COV2.S vaccination and SARS-CoV-2 variants. As for the study in general: Donor allocation was to the COV1001 Ad26.COV2.S trial arm. Administration of Ad26.COV2.S was intramuscular, either once or twice 56 days apart.

Some clones are missing from TCRdb's copy, which holds only in-frame ones; the method was immunoSEQ multiplex PCR. The sample shows some 340,000 clones, over 80% of them seen only once. The sample's treatment: some 20 received Ad26.COV2.S at low or high dose, single or two shots; several received placebo; per-sample allocation not given. At day 63 after the first vaccine or placebo injection, samples were drawn. SARS-CoV-2 spike from the Wuhan strain was encoded by the vaccine, an Ad26 vector. The chain is built from TRBV15 and TRBJ1-2; TRBD1 matches 7 bases. The starting material was peripheral blood, obtained in a trial of Ad26.COV2.S vaccine versus placebo. This clonotype originated in a person between 18 and 65 years old who received the Ad26.COV2.S COVID-19 vaccine or a placebo. The CDR3 DNA follows: TGTGCCACCAGCAGAGATGAGGGGGCTGGCTACACCTTC. Translated, it gives CATSRDEGAGYTF.